This TCR beta chain came from a study of T cell responses to AZD1222 COVID-19 vaccine. Findings of the study overall: All repertoire sampling was performed exclusively after the peak T cell response. The donors showed a predominance of white British ancestry and of females, with possible underestimation of clonal diversity.

As to this clone: Its specificity is not known.

This CDR3 has 15 residues. Trimming left V 3 bases short and J 0 bases short, with 12 bases between. The germline CDR1 and CDR2 sequences are SGDLS and YYNGEE. Data came from immunoSEQ multiplex PCR; TCRdb stores just in-frame clones and leaves some out. This table holds some 200,000 clones, about 92% found once. V and J are TRBV9 and TRBJ1-2, with D unresolved. The sample here was peripheral blood, taken 28 days after the second dose of the MenACWY control vaccine. The sequence came from an adult who received the MenACWY meningococcal vaccine as a control. The CDR3 nucleotides read TGTGCCAGCAGCGGTACAGAATCTTCTAACTATGGCTACACCTTC. This gives the protein CASSGTESSNYGYTF.